This TCR beta chain emerged from a study of cytomegalovirus exposure and HLA in healthy donors. The study's findings and limits: Near-uniform donor sequencing depth was presumed by presence/absence analyses. Prior analysis indicated that the majority of TCR beta V segments exhibited productivity approximately 87% or approximately 30% of the time. TCR beta V- and J-gene trimming was later associated with a missense DCLRE1C variant.

The V gene's germline CDR1 is SGHRS and CDR2 YFSETQ. V lost 0 bases and J lost 3; bases outside the gene matches: 6. CDR3 length: 15 amino acids. A multiplex PCR was run with 60 Vbeta primers and 13 Jbeta primers. Data came from immunoSEQ multiplex PCR; TCRdb stores just in-frame clones and leaves some out. Of about 180,000 clones listed, around 80% are singletons. Worth noting for this clone: Antigen: not known.

J is TRBJ2-7 and V is TRBV5-1, with TRBD1 identical over 7 bases. The receptor's source is a girl under 10 years old in good health and CMV-seropositive. The sample was PBMCs. The CDR3 reads CASSLGGTANYEQYF. The CDR3 nucleotides are TGCGCCAGCAGCTTGGGTGGGACAGCCAACTACGAGCAGTACTTC.